This T cell receptor beta chain stems from a study of T cells in Graves' hyperthyroidism and ophthalmopathy. This clonotype was picked up many times. Amplification targeted TCR beta CDR3 regions from RNA transcripts. Initially, a first-round RT-PCR of the TCR CDR3 employed the HTBI primer set. TCRdb fed the multiplex PCR reads into MiXCR, producing one record per CDR3 protein. Among some 510,000 distinct CDR3 sequences listed, around 46% were seen once. The sequenced sample consisted of peripheral blood or thyroid tissue (not recorded which). This receptor was obtained from a woman aged 18-29 years with Graves' hyperthyroidism.

DNA for the CDR3: TGTGCCAGCAGCTTAGGCCTCTGGGAGACCCAGTACTTC. It is translated as CASSLGLWETQYF. The genes are TRBV7-2 and TRBJ2-5; D not resolved. The CDR3 spans 13 residues. V lost 1 base to trimming and J lost 5 bases, with 8 bases between them. Germline V gene data show CDR1 as SGHTA and CDR2 as FQGNSA.